This T cell receptor (beta chain) was found in a study of blood T cell repertoires in COVID-19. Background on the study: Material from acute and convalescent COVID-19 was sourced from the United States, Italy and Spain. Sources were T cells, B-cell-depleted T cells, or PBMCs; the material itself was cDNA or gDNA.

Original handling: Amplification of reference gene primers provided the estimated nucleated cell counts. Sequenced by immunoSEQ multiplex PCR; TCRdb stores in-frame clones only, minus some. That table gives V, J and clone size, and the DNA gave D and trimming. Here the sample spans fewer than 300,000 clones, about four fifths being singletons. The CDR3 spans 15 residues. The V gene's germline CDR1 is PRHDT and CDR2 FYEKMQ (reference sequence). The junction had 3 bases not matched to a gene; V was cut back by 4 bases and J by 3 bases. The sample was peripheral blood. The chain is built from TRBV13 and TRBJ2-3; 11 nucleotides align to TRBD1. The sequence was obtained from a woman between 18 and 29 years old with acute or convalescent COVID-19. The CDR3 loop is CASSSDRGQTDTQYF. DNA for the CDR3: TGTGCCAGCAGCTCGGACAGGGGGCAAACAGATACGCAGTATTTT.